This TCR beta chain is from a study of CD4 T cell repertoires in COVID-19 (dated by TCRdb to the early 2020s). About the investigation overall: For cross-reactivity analysis, CFSE-low cells were expanded with IL-2 for under 11 days, then relabeled and restimulated with spike proteins from other coronaviruses. In COVID-19-recovered individuals, the study described naturally processed CD4+ T cell responses to SARS-CoV-2 spike and nucleoprotein and used TCR Vbeta sequencing to evaluate clonal composition. TCR Vbeta repertoire analysis of SARS-CoV-2-reactive T cells was conducted at the subset level in three recovered individuals.

Receptor libraries were prepared by the immunoSEQ multiplex PCR assay. In the source study's methods: Repertoire overlap between subsets was quantified using the Chao-Jaccard similarity index and counts of shared clonotypes. TCRdb re-hosts the immuneACCESS table, in-frame sequences only. Its copies lack some clones; in the studies checked, an unresolved V gene accounts for under half of them, and the cause for the rest is not known. That table gives V, J and clone size, and the DNA gave D and trimming. Here the sample has about 75,000 clones; 80% to 90% occur a single time. Of the sample, about 0.61% is held by the ten largest clones. CDR1 MNHEY and CDR2 SVGAGI are derived from the germline V gene. The CDR3 starts with the cysteine, ends with the phenylalanine, and has 13 residues. Just CDR3 DNA is preserved here, 39 bases in frame from base 1. V loses 5 bases of germline sequence and J loses 4 bases, and the interval between the two ends is 9 bases.

The sample's time point label is to be understood as: sample from a COVID-19-recovered individual after infection. Donors were patients who had recovered from mild-to-severe COVID-19. Uncultured memory T cell samples were sequenced directly after ex vivo isolation. CD4+ total memory, central memory, effector memory and circulating T follicular helper cells were isolated from peripheral blood mononuclear cells. General study outcomes and caveats: Consistent with cross-reactivity, between roughly 7 and 27% of SARS-CoV-2 clonotypes also showed up in secondary cultures stimulated with SARS-CoV and/or HKU1 spike. Several of the most expanded SARS-CoV-2-reactive clonotypes were shared between two or all three memory subsets, suggesting intraclonal diversification.

To note about this clone: The clone's antigen remains unknown. No base quality values were provided; no much bigger clone lies one nucleotide off.

This chain is built from TRBV6-5 and TRBJ1-5, with the D gene not confidently named. The sequencing here drew on CD4+ T cells from peripheral blood, taken after recovery from COVID-19. The sequence came from a human donor who had COVID-19. The CDR3 here reads CASSRSGNQPQHF. The DNA is TGTGCCAGCAGTAGGAGTGGGAATCAGCCCCAGCATTTT.